The source of this T cell receptor beta chain is a study of shared clonotypes between healthy human individuals. Study conclusions and caveats: Shared across four donors were roughly 5.3% of the naive CD4 clonotypes.

As regards this clone: Antigen unknown.

Germline lookup yields CDR1 ENHRY and CDR2 SYGVKD. The V and J ends lost 6 bases and 3 bases, in that order; junction bases with no gene match: 5. The CDR3 has 13 residues. Clones were sequenced by immunoSEQ multiplex PCR, and TCRdb holds only the in-frame ones, with some missing. The sample holds fewer than 1.8 million clones, about 98.5% seen once. This rearrangement joins TRBV10-3 to TRBJ2-7; 7 bases are shared with TRBD1. The sample taken for sequencing was naive CD4+ T cells sorted from blood. Subset reported: CD45RA+ positively selected. The clonotype originates from a man aged 25 to 40 in good health. Here the CDR3 DNA reads TGTGCCATCAGCATGGACAGGCTCTACGAGCAGTACTTC. Protein: CAISMDRLYEQYF.